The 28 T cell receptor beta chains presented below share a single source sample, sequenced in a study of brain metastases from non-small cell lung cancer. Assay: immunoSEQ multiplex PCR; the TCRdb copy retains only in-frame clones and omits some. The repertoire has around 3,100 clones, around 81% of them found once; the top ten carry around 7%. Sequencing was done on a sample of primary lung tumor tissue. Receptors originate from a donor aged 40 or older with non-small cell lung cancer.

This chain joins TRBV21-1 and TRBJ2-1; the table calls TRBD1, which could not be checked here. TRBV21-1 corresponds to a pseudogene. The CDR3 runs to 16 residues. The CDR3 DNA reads TGTGCCAGCAGCAAAGTAACAGGAGAAACCTACAATGAGCAGTTCTTC. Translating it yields CASSKVTGETYNEQFF.

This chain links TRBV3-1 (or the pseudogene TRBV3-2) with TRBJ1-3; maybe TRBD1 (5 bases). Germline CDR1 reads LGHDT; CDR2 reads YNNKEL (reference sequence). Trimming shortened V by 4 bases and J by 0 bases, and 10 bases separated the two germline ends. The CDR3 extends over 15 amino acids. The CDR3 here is CASSPGRGSGNTIYF. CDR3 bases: TGTGCCAGCAGCCCGGGGAGGGGCTCTGGAAACACCATATATTTT.

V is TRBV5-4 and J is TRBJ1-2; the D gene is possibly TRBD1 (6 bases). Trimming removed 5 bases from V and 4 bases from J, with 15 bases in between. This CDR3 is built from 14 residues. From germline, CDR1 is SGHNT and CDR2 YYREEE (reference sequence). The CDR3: CASRLMTGSYGYTF. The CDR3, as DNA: TGTGCCAGCAGGTTGATGACAGGAAGCTATGGCTACACCTTC.

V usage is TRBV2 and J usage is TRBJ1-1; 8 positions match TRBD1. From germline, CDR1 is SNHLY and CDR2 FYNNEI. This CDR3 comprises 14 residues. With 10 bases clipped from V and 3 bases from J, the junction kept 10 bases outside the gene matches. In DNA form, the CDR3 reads TGTGCCACCAGATCCGGACAGGGAGACACTGAAGCTTTCTTT. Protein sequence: CATRSGQGDTEAFF.

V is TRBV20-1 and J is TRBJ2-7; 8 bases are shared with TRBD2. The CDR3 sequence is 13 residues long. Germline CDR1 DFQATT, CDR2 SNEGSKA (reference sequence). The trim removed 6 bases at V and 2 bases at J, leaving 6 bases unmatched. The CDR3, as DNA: TGCAGTGCGAGTAGCGGGGACACCTACGAGCAGTACTTC. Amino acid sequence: CSASSGDTYEQYF.

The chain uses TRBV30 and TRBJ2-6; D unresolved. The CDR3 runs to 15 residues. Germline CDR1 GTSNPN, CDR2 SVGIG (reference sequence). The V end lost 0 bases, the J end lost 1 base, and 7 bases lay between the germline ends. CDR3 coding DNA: TGTGCCTGGAGTGTACTGGGGTCTGGGGCCAACGTCCTGACTTTC. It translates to CAWSVLGSGANVLTF.

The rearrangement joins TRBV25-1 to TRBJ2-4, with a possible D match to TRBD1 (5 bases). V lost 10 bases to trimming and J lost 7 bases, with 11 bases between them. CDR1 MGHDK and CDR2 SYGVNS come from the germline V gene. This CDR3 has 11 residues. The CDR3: CATKWGNIQYF. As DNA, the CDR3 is TGTGCCACCAAGTGGGGCAACATTCAGTACTTC. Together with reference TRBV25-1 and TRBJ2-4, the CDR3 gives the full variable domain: EADIYQTPRYLVIGTGKKITLECSQTMGHDKMYWYQQDPGMELHLIHYSYGVNSTEKGDLSSESTVSRIRTEHFPLTLESARPSHTSQYLCATKWGNIQYFGAGTRLSVL.

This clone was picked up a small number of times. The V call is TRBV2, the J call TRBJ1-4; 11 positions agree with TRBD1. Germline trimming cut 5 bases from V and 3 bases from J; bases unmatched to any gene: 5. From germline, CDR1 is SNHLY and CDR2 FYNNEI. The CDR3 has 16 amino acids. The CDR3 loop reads CASSPGTGGANEKLFF. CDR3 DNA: TGTGCCAGCAGTCCCGGGACAGGGGGGGCTAATGAAAAACTGTTTTTT.

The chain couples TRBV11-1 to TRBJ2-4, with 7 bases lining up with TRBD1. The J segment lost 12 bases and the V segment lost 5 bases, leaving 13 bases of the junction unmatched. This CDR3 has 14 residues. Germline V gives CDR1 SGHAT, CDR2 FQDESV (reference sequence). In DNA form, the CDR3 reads TGTGCCAGCAGCGGCGACTTAACAGGGGCGACTCAGTACTTC. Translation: CASSGDLTGATQYF.

DNA for the CDR3: TGCAGCGTTGGGGCAGGGGGAATACATGGCTACACCTTC. Protein: CSVGAGGIHGYTF. J is TRBJ1-2 and V is TRBV29-1, with TRBD1 identical over 7 bases. Germline CDR1 SQVTM, CDR2 ANQGSEA. CDR3 length: 13 residues. V shed 4 bases and J 6 bases; nucleotides not matched to a gene: 8.

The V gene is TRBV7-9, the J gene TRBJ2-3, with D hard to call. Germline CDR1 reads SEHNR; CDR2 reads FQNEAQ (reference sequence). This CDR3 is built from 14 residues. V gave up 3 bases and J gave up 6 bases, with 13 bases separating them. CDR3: CASSFDFTDDTQYF. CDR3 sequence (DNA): TGTGCCAGCAGCTTCGACTTCACCGACGATACGCAGTATTTT.

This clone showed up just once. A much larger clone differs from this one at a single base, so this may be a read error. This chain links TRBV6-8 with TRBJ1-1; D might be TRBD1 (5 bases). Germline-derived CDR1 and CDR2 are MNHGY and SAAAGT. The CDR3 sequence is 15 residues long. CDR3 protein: CASSYEGSDSTEAFF. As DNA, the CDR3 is TGTGCTAGCAGTTACGAGGGATCTGACAGCACTGAAGCTTTCTTT.

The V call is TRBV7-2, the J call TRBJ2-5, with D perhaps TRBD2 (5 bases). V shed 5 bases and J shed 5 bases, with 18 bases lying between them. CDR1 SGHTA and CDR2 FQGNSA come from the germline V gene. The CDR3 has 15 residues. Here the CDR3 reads CASSPAQRAPETQYF. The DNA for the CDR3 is TGTGCCAGCAGCCCCGCACAGAGGGCGCCTGAGACCCAGTACTTC.

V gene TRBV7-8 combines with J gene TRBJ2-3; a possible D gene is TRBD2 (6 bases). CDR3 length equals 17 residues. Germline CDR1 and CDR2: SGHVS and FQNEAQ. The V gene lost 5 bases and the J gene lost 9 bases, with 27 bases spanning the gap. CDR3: CASSLTLSSDRTSTQYF. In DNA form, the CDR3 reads TGTGCCAGCAGCCTTACCCTTTCTAGCGACCGAACTTCGACGCAGTATTTT. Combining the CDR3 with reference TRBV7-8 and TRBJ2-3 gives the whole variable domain GAGVSQSPRYKVAKRGQDVALRCDPISGHVSLFWYQQALGQGPEFLTYFQNEAQLDKSGLPSDRFFAERPEGSVSTLKIQRTQQEDSAVYLCASSLTLSSDRTSTQYFGPGTRLTVL.

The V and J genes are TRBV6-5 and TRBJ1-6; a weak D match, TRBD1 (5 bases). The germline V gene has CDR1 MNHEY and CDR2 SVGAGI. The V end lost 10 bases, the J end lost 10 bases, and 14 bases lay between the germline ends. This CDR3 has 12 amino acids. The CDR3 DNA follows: TGTGCCACCCGAGGGGTTTTGTCACCCCTCCACTTT. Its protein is CATRGVLSPLHF.

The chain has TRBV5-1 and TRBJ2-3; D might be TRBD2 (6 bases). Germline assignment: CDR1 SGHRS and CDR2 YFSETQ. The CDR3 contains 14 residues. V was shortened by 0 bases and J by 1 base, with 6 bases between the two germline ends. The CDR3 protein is CASSLVAGTDTQYF. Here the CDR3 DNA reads TGCGCCAGCAGCTTGGTAGCGGGCACAGATACGCAGTATTTT.

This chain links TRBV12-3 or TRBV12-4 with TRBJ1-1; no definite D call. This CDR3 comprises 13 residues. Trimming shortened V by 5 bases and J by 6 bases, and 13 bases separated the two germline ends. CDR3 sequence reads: CASSIGSLSEAFF. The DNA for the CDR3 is TGTGCCAGCAGTATCGGAAGCCTCTCTGAAGCTTTCTTT.

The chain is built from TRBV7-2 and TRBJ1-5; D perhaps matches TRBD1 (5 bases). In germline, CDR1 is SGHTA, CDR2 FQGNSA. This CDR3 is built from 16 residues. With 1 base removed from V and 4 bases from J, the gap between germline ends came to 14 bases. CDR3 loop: CASSLVSWGPNQPQHF. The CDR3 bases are TGTGCCAGCAGCTTAGTGTCTTGGGGCCCGAATCAGCCCCAGCATTTT.

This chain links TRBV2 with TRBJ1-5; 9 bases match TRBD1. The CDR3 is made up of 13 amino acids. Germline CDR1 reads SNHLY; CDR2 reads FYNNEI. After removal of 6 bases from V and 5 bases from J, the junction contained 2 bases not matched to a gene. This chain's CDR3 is CASSGDRDQPQHF. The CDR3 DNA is TGTGCCAGCAGCGGGGACAGGGATCAGCCCCAGCATTTT.

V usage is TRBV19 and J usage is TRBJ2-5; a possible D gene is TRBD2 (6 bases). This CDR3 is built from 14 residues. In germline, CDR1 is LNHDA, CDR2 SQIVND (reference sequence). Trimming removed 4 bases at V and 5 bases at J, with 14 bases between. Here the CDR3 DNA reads TGTGCCAGTAGTAAGGGCTGGGGGGAGGAGACCCAGTACTTC. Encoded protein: CASSKGWGEETQYF.

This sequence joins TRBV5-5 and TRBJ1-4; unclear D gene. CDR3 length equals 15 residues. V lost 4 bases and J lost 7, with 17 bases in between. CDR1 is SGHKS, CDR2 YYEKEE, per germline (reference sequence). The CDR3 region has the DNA TGTGCCAGCAGCCTATGGGCGAGGCAATCTGAAAAACTGTTTTTT. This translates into CASSLWARQSEKLFF.

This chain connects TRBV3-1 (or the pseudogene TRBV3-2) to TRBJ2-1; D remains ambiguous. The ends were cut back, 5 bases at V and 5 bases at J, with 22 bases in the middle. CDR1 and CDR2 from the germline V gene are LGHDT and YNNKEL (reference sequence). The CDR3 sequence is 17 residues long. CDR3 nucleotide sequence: TGTGCCAGCAGCGCTTACATTCCCATCCATTCCGACAATGAGCAGTTCTTC. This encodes CASSAYIPIHSDNEQFF.

DNA for the CDR3: TGTGCCATCAGTGACAGGGGCACCGAAGCTTTCTTT. The encoded protein is CAISDRGTEAFF. This chain links TRBV10-3 with TRBJ1-1; D perhaps matches TRBD1 (6 bases). CDR1 is ENHRY and CDR2 is SYGVKD in the germline V gene. The CDR3 contains 12 residues. Trimming cost V 3 bases and J 8 bases, with 10 bases left between them.

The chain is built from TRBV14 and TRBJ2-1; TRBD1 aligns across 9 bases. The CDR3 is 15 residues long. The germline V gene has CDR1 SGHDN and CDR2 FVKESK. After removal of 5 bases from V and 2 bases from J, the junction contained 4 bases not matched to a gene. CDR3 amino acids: CASSDDRGAYNEQFF. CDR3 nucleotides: TGTGCCAGCAGCGACGACAGGGGGGCCTACAATGAGCAGTTCTTC.

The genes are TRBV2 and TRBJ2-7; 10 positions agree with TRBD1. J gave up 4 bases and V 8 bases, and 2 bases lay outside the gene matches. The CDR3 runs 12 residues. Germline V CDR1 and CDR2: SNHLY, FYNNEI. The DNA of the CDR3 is TGTGCCAGCGGGACAGGGGTATACGAGCAGTACTTC. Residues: CASGTGVYEQYF.

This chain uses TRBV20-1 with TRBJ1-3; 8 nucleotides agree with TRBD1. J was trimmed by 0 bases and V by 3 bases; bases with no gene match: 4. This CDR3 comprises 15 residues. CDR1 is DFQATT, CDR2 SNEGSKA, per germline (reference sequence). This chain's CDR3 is CSASPGQASGNTIYF. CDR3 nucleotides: TGCAGTGCTAGTCCGGGACAGGCCTCTGGAAACACCATATATTTT.

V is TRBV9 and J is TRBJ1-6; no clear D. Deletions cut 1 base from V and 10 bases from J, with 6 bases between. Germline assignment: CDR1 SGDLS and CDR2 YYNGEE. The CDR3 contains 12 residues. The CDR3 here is CASSVLGSPLHF. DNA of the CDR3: TGTGCCAGCAGCGTATTAGGATCACCCCTCCACTTT.

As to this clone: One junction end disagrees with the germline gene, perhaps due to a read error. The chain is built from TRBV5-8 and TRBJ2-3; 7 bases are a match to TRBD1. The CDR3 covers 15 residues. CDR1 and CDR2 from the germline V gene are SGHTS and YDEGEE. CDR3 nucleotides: TGTGCCAGCAGCCCTGGGACAGCTAGCACAGATATGCAGTATTTT. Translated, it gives CASSPGTASTDMQYF. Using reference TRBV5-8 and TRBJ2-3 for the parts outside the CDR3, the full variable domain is EAGVTQSPTHLIKTRGQQATLRCSPISGHTSVYWYQQALGLGLQFLLWYDEGEERNRGNFPPRFSGRQFPNYSSELNVNALELEDSALYLCASSPGTASTDMQYFGPGTRLTVL.